This T cell receptor beta chain was observed in a study of long-term antiretroviral therapy in people with HIV. Trimming shortened V by 3 bases and J by 4 bases, and 7 bases separated the two germline ends. The CDR3 spans 11 residues. CDR1 and CDR2 (germline): GTSNPN, SVGIG (reference sequence). Survey level was the resolution at which the v3.0 immunoSEQ assay ran. Here immunoSEQ multiplex PCR was the method, and the copy in TCRdb shows in-frame clones only, minus some. The data contain roughly 20,000 clones, about 80% of them seen just once; the ten biggest clones take up around 10%. There are a few counts of this clone.

Sample: unsorted PBMCs, taken 0.2 years after starting antiretroviral therapy. The TCR was taken from a woman in her 40s with HIV. The chain couples TRBV30 to TRBJ2-7; the D is unclear. CDR3 nucleotide sequence: TGTGCCTGGAGCAGTGGTTACGAGCAGTACTTC. Translation: CAWSSGYEQYF.